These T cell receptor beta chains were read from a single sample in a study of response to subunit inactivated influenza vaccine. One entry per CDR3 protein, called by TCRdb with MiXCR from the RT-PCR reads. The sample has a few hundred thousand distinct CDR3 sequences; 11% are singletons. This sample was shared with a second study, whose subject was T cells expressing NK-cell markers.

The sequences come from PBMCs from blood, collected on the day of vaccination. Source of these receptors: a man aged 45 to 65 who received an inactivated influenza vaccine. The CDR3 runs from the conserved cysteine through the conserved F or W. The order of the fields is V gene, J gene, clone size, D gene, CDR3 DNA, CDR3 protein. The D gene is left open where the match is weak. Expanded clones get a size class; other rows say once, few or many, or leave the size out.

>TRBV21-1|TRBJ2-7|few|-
TGTGCCAGCAGCAAATACAACCCGGGGGACAGGGGGACGAACTACGAGCAGTACTTC
CASSKYNPGDRGTNYEQYF
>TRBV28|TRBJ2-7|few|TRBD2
TGTGCCAGCAGTTTGAGCGGGAGGTTGTACGAGCAGTACTTC
CASSLSGRLYEQYF
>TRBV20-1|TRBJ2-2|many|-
TGCAGTGCTAGTCGGGGGCCACTCAACACCGGGGAGCTGTTTTTT
CSASRGPLNTGELFF
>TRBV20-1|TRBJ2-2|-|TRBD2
TGCAGTGCTCAAAGCGGGGATTTCACCGGGGAGCTGTTTTTT
CSAQSGDFTGELFF
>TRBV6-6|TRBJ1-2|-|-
TGTGCCAGCAGTTACGACGGAATCTATGGCTACACCTTC
CASSYDGIYGYTF
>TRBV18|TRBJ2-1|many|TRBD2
TGTGCCAGCTCACTGGGGACTAGCGGGACCTACAATGAGCAGTTCTTC
CASSLGTSGTYNEQFF
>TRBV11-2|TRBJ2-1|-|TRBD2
TGTGCCAGCAGCTTGGCTATAGCGGGAGGGGTTTATGAGCAGTTCTTC
CASSLAIAGGVYEQFF
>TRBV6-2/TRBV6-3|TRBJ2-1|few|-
TGTGCCAGCAGTTATACGGGGACTTCCAATGAGCAGTTCTTC
CASSYTGTSNEQFF
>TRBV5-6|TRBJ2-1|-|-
TGTGCCAGCAGCGGAGATTACGGGACTGCCAGTATCAATGAGCAGTTCTTC
CASSGDYGTASINEQFF
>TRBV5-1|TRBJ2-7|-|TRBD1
TGCGCCAGCAGTTCCGGGACAGGGGGCGCCCCCTACGAGCAGTACTTC
CASSSGTGGAPYEQYF
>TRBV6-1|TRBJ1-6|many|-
TGTGCCAGCAGTGAACTTCAAGATTCACCCCTCCACTTT
CASSELQDSPLHF
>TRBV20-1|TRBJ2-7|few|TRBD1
TGCAGTGCTAGAGTAGACAGGGACGAGCAGTACTTC
CSARVDRDEQYF
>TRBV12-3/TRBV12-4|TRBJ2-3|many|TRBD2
TGTGCCAGCAGTTTGGAGGGACTAGTCGCAGATACGCAGTATTTT
CASSLEGLVADTQYF
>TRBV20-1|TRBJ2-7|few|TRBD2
TGCAGTGCTAGGACTAGCAGTGGGAACGAGCAGTACTTC
CSARTSSGNEQYF
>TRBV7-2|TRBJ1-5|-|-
TGTGCCAGCAGCCAGACGGGGGGGCTTCATCAGCCCCAGCATTTT
CASSQTGGLHQPQHF
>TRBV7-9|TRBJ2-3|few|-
TGTGCCAGCAGCTCTCTGCGGGGCGGCACAGATACGCAGTATTTT
CASSSLRGGTDTQYF
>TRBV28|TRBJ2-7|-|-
TGTGCCAGCAATCCAAGTGACCGCTCCTACGAGCAGTACTTC
CASNPSDRSYEQYF
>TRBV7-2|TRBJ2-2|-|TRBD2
TGTGCCAGCAGCCCAGGGACTAGGGGCGGGGAGCTGTTTTTT
CASSPGTRGGELFF
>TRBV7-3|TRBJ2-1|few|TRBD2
TGTGCCAGCAGCTCTGTTCGGGGGGAAGAGCAGTTCTTC
CASSSVRGEEQFF
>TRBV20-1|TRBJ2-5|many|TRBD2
TGCAGTGCTAGAGATCTCGGGGGGGGGACAGAGACCCAGTACTTC
CSARDLGGGTETQYF
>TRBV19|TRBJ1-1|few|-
TGTGCCAGTAGTATCCAGGGAACTGAAGCTTTCTTT
CASSIQGTEAFF
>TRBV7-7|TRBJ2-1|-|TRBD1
TGTGCCAGCAGCTTAGGGGGGGGGACAGGGTACAATGAGCAGTTCTTC
CASSLGGGTGYNEQFF
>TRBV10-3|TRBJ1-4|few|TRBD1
TGTGCCATCAGTGCCGCCGGGACAGAAAATGAAAAACTGTTTTTT
CAISAAGTENEKLFF
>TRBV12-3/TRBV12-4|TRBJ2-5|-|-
TGTGCCAGCATCCCCATTACCCAGTACTTC
CASIPITQYF
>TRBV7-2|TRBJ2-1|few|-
TGTGCCAGCAGCTTGTGGCTCGCGGGGAGCTCCTACAATGAGCAGTTCTTC
CASSLWLAGSSYNEQFF
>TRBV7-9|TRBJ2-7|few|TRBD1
TGTGCCAGCAGCCACCGGGACAGGGGGTTCGGCGAGCAGTACTTC
CASSHRDRGFGEQYF
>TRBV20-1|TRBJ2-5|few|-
TGCAGTGCTAGGTCTTACGGAGTCCAAGAGACCCAGTACTTC
CSARSYGVQETQYF
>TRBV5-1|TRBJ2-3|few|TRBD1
TGCGCCAGCAGCTCACAGGGGTACGGCTCCACAGATACGCAGTATTTT
CASSSQGYGSTDTQYF
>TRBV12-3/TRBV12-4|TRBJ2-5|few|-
TGTGCCAGCAGTTTTCAGGGGGGGTGGGGGCAAGAGACCCAGTACTTC
CASSFQGGWGQETQYF
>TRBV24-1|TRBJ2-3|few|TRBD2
TGTGCCACCAGTGGGGCCCTCGGGACTAGCGGGATGGATACGCAGTATTTT
CATSGALGTSGMDTQYF